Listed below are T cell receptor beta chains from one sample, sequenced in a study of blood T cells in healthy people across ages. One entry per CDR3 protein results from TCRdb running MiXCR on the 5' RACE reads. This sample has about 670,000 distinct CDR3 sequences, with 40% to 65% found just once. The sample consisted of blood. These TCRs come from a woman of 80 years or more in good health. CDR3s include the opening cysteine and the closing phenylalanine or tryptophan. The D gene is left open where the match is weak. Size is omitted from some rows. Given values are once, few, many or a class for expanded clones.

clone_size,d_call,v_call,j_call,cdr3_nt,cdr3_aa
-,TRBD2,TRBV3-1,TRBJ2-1,TGTGCCAGCAGCCAAAATAGCGGGAGGGCCAATGAGCAGTTCTTC,CASSQNSGRANEQFF
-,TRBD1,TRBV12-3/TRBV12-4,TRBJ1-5,TGTGCCAGCAGACAATCCCGCGGGACAGGGGGAAATCAGCCCCAGCATTTT,CASRQSRGTGGNQPQHF
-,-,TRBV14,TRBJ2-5,TGTGCCAGCAGCCGCGACCAGGTTGGTGGCCAGTACTTC,CASSRDQVGGQYF
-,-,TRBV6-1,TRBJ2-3,TGTGCCAGCAGTGAACAAACCCGCAATGCGCAGTATTTT,CASSEQTRNAQYF
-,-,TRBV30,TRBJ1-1,TGTGCCTGGAGTATGGTGGGAGGGACTGAAGCTTTCTTT,CAWSMVGGTEAFF
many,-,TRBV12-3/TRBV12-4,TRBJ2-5,TGTGCCAGCAGTTTCCAGGGTAAAGAGACCCAGTACTTC,CASSFQGKETQYF
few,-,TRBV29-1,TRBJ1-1,TGCAGCGTTGATGGAACAGGTGGGCGGGCTTTCTTT,CSVDGTGGRAFF
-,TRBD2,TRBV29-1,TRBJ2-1,TGCAGCGTGGGGGGTAGCGGGATTGAGCAGTTCTTC,CSVGGSGIEQFF
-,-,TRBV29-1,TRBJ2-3,TGCAGCGTTACAGGCCGATTCACAGATACGCAGTATTTT,CSVTGRFTDTQYF
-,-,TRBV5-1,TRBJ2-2,TGCGCCAGCAGTCCGACGGTGAACACCGGGGAGCTGTTTTTT,CASSPTVNTGELFF
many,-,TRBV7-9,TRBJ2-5,TGTGCCAGCAGCTTAGGGTCGGGACTGGGCCAAGAGACCCAGTACTTC,CASSLGSGLGQETQYF
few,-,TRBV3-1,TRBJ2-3,TGTGCCAGCAGCCAAAGAGGTGCAGATACGCAGTATTTT,CASSQRGADTQYF
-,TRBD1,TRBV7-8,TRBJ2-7,TGTGCGAGCCGACAGGGCACCTCGTCCTACGAGCAGTACTTC,CASRQGTSSYEQYF
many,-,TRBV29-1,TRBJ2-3,TGCAGCGTTGTCTGGGCCATAACTCCAGATACGCAGTATTTT,CSVVWAITPDTQYF
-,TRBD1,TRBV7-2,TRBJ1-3,TGTGCCAGCAGCCCAGGGGGGGTGGGTGGAAACACCATATATTTT,CASSPGGVGGNTIYF
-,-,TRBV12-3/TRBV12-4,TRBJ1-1,TGTGCCAGCAGTTTAGTGGGGGGACGGAGCGCTGAAGCTTTCTTT,CASSLVGGRSAEAFF
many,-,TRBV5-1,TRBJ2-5,TGCGCCAGCAGCTTCTTACCAGGGGAGACCCAGTACTTC,CASSFLPGETQYF
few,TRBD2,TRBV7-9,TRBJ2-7,TGTGCCAGCAGCCTCCAGGCGGGAGGTTACAATGAGCAGTACTTC,CASSLQAGGYNEQYF